These T cell receptor beta chains were read from a single sample in a study of OX40 agonist ivuxolimab in advanced cancers. Clones were sequenced by immunoSEQ multiplex PCR, and TCRdb holds only the in-frame ones, with some missing. This sample has about 90,000 clones, with around nine tenths found just once. Here the sequenced sample was CD4+ or CD8+ T cells sorted from blood, taken in a trial of the OX40 agonist ivuxolimab. Every receptor here comes from an adult with an advanced solid tumor such as melanoma, head and neck, liver or kidney cancer. The CDR3 runs from the conserved cysteine through the conserved F or W. The D gene is left open where the match is weak. The listing skips clone size in some rows; elsewhere it reads once, few, many or a size class.

abundance: -; j_gene: TRBJ1-5; v_gene: TRBV27; d_gene: -; CDR3aa: CASTAGWNQPQHF; CDR3nt: TGTGCCAGCACCGCTGGGTGGAATCAGCCCCAGCATTTT
abundance: few; j_gene: TRBJ1-4; v_gene: TRBV9; d_gene: -; CDR3aa: CASSVAYGGPAAANEKLFF; CDR3nt: TGTGCCAGCAGCGTAGCTTATGGGGGCCCCGCTGCGGCTAATGAAAAACTGTTTTTT
abundance: -; j_gene: TRBJ2-1; v_gene: TRBV14; d_gene: TRBD1; CDR3aa: CASSLIGTGYTNEQFF; CDR3nt: TGTGCCAGCAGCTTAATAGGGACAGGATACACGAATGAGCAGTTCTTC
abundance: -; j_gene: TRBJ1-2; v_gene: TRBV30; d_gene: -; CDR3aa: CAWSVLIGAGGYTF; CDR3nt: TGTGCCTGGAGTGTACTCATAGGGGCGGGTGGCTACACCTTC
abundance: -; j_gene: TRBJ1-3; v_gene: TRBV7-9; d_gene: -; CDR3aa: CASSFGAGNTIYF; CDR3nt: TGTGCCAGCAGCTTCGGCGCTGGAAACACCATATATTTT
abundance: -; j_gene: TRBJ1-5; v_gene: TRBV7-8; d_gene: TRBD1; CDR3aa: CASSLGEPGQGTQHF; CDR3nt: TGTGCCAGCAGCTTAGGGGAACCGGGACAGGGAACCCAGCATTTT
abundance: -; j_gene: TRBJ2-1; v_gene: TRBV14; d_gene: -; CDR3aa: CASSQDWGVSYNEQFF; CDR3nt: TGTGCCAGCAGCCAAGATTGGGGGGTCTCCTACAATGAGCAGTTCTTC
abundance: -; j_gene: TRBJ1-5; v_gene: TRBV27; d_gene: -; CDR3aa: CASRDSRGWNQPQHF; CDR3nt: TGTGCCAGCAGGGACTCCAGGGGATGGAATCAGCCCCAGCATTTT
abundance: -; j_gene: TRBJ2-7; v_gene: TRBV5-1; d_gene: TRBD1; CDR3aa: CASSLVQGAREQYF; CDR3nt: TGCGCCAGCAGCTTGGTACAGGGGGCGAGGGAGCAGTACTTC
abundance: -; j_gene: TRBJ1-5; v_gene: TRBV7-3; d_gene: TRBD1; CDR3aa: CASSSPHRGRGNQPQHF; CDR3nt: TGTGCCAGCAGCTCACCCCACAGGGGACGGGGCAATCAGCCCCAGCATTTT
abundance: once; j_gene: TRBJ2-3; v_gene: TRBV6-1; d_gene: TRBD1; CDR3aa: CASSVGQGPDTQYF; CDR3nt: TGTGCCAGCAGTGTGGGACAGGGACCAGATACGCAGTATTTT
abundance: -; j_gene: TRBJ2-7; v_gene: TRBV10-1; d_gene: -; CDR3aa: CASSESGEVNEQYF; CDR3nt: TGCGCCAGCAGTGAGTCGGGGGAAGTCAACGAGCAGTACTTC
abundance: -; j_gene: TRBJ2-5; v_gene: TRBV10-1; d_gene: -; CDR3aa: CASSAQIGETQYF; CDR3nt: TGCGCCAGCAGTGCGCAGATCGGAGAGACCCAGTACTTC
abundance: -; j_gene: TRBJ2-5; v_gene: TRBV27; d_gene: -; CDR3aa: CASSRRGATQETQYF; CDR3nt: TGTGCCAGCAGTCGTCGGGGGGCTACTCAAGAGACCCAGTACTTC
abundance: -; j_gene: TRBJ1-2; v_gene: TRBV7-2; d_gene: -; CDR3aa: CASSLSGQNGYTF; CDR3nt: TGTGCCAGCAGCCTATCGGGACAAAATGGCTACACCTTC
abundance: -; j_gene: TRBJ2-5; v_gene: TRBV20-1; d_gene: -; CDR3aa: CGAWSRETQYF; CDR3nt: TGCGGGGCGTGGAGCCGGGAGACCCAGTACTTC
abundance: once; j_gene: TRBJ2-1; v_gene: TRBV5-4; d_gene: -; CDR3aa: CASSLFGGVSSYNEQFF; CDR3nt: TGTGCCAGCAGCTTGTTTGGCGGGGTGAGCTCCTACAATGAGCAGTTCTTC
abundance: -; j_gene: TRBJ1-2; v_gene: TRBV2; d_gene: -; CDR3aa: CASSYGVSYGYTF; CDR3nt: TGTGCCAGCAGTTACGGGGTGAGCTATGGCTACACCTTC
abundance: -; j_gene: TRBJ1-1; v_gene: TRBV27; d_gene: TRBD1; CDR3aa: CASKGQGNTEAFF; CDR3nt: TGTGCCAGCAAAGGACAGGGGAACACTGAAGCTTTCTTT
abundance: -; j_gene: TRBJ1-5; v_gene: TRBV4-1; d_gene: -; CDR3aa: CASSQGLNNNQPQHF; CDR3nt: TGCGCCAGCAGCCAAGGCTTGAATAACAATCAGCCCCAGCATTTT
abundance: -; j_gene: TRBJ2-1; v_gene: TRBV5-4; d_gene: TRBD1; CDR3aa: CASSSGGQVNEQFF; CDR3nt: TGTGCCAGCAGCTCAGGGGGACAGGTCAATGAGCAGTTCTTC
abundance: -; j_gene: TRBJ2-3; v_gene: TRBV2; d_gene: -; CDR3aa: CASTKKNYAGDTQYF; CDR3nt: TGTGCCAGCACCAAAAAGAACTATGCAGGGGATACGCAGTATTTT
abundance: once; j_gene: TRBJ2-2; v_gene: TRBV6-1; d_gene: TRBD2; CDR3aa: CASSEVRGGTGELFF; CDR3nt: TGTGCCAGCAGTGAAGTGCGGGGGGGCACCGGGGAGCTGTTTTTT
abundance: -; j_gene: TRBJ1-4; v_gene: TRBV6-1; d_gene: -; CDR3aa: CASSEYGGPTNEKLFF; CDR3nt: TGTGCCAGCAGTGAATATGGGGGGCCCACTAATGAAAAACTGTTTTTT
abundance: -; j_gene: TRBJ2-6; v_gene: TRBV18; d_gene: TRBD1; CDR3aa: CASSRPLGQRSWSGANVLTF; CDR3nt: TGTGCCAGCTCACGTCCTTTGGGACAGCGTAGCTGGTCTGGGGCCAACGTCCTGACTTTC
abundance: -; j_gene: TRBJ2-7; v_gene: TRBV9; d_gene: TRBD1; CDR3aa: CASSARQGVNEQYF; CDR3nt: TGTGCCAGCAGCGCCAGACAGGGGGTCAACGAGCAGTACTTC
abundance: -; j_gene: TRBJ2-3; v_gene: TRBV7-3; d_gene: -; CDR3aa: CASSLKGDGDSGTDTQYF; CDR3nt: TGTGCCAGCAGCTTAAAAGGGGATGGGGATTCGGGCACAGATACGCAGTATTTT
abundance: -; j_gene: TRBJ2-3; v_gene: TRBV6-5; d_gene: -; CDR3aa: CASSYSEPNTDTQYF; CDR3nt: TGTGCCAGCAGTTACTCGGAGCCAAACACAGATACGCAGTATTTT
abundance: once; j_gene: TRBJ2-7; v_gene: TRBV5-1; d_gene: -; CDR3aa: CASSFRVGNYEQYF; CDR3nt: TGCGCCAGCAGCTTTAGAGTGGGAAATTACGAGCAGTACTTC
abundance: -; j_gene: TRBJ2-5; v_gene: TRBV6-6; d_gene: -; CDR3aa: CASSYPSAQETQYF; CDR3nt: TGTGCCAGCAGTTATCCTAGCGCCCAAGAGACCCAGTACTTC
abundance: -; j_gene: TRBJ1-6; v_gene: TRBV28; d_gene: TRBD1; CDR3aa: CASSLSKGFYRDRASPLHF; CDR3nt: TGTGCCAGCAGTTTAAGCAAAGGGTTCTACCGGGACAGGGCCTCACCCCTCCACTTT
abundance: few; j_gene: TRBJ2-3; v_gene: TRBV27; d_gene: TRBD2; CDR3aa: CASSFNSGGDTQYF; CDR3nt: TGTGCCAGCAGTTTTAATAGCGGGGGAGATACGCAGTATTTT
abundance: -; j_gene: TRBJ2-7; v_gene: TRBV11-2; d_gene: -; CDR3aa: CASRSLDSGSYEQYF; CDR3nt: TGTGCCAGCAGAAGCTTGGATAGCGGTTCCTACGAGCAGTACTTC
abundance: -; j_gene: TRBJ1-2; v_gene: TRBV30; d_gene: -; CDR3aa: CAWSVLRGREGYTF; CDR3nt: TGTGCCTGGAGTGTACTCCGGGGTCGCGAGGGCTACACCTTC
abundance: -; j_gene: TRBJ2-3; v_gene: TRBV7-2; d_gene: -; CDR3aa: CASNPGGTDTQYF; CDR3nt: TGTGCCTCCAACCCGGGGGGCACAGATACGCAGTATTTT
abundance: -; j_gene: TRBJ2-1; v_gene: TRBV7-9; d_gene: -; CDR3aa: CASSLVRPAGATYNEQFF; CDR3nt: TGTGCCAGCAGCTTAGTTCGACCGGCAGGGGCCACCTACAATGAGCAGTTCTTC
abundance: -; j_gene: TRBJ2-7; v_gene: TRBV2; d_gene: TRBD1; CDR3aa: CASNYEQGPLVGEQYF; CDR3nt: TGTGCCAGCAACTACGAACAGGGGCCCTTAGTAGGCGAGCAGTACTTC
abundance: -; j_gene: TRBJ1-5; v_gene: TRBV10-3; d_gene: -; CDR3aa: CAITDSWDQPQHF; CDR3nt: TGTGCCATCACTGACTCTTGGGATCAGCCCCAGCATTTT
abundance: -; j_gene: TRBJ1-3; v_gene: TRBV5-1; d_gene: -; CDR3aa: CASSRDRYSGNTIYF; CDR3nt: TGCGCCAGCAGCAGAGACAGATACTCTGGAAACACCATATATTTT
abundance: -; j_gene: TRBJ1-4; v_gene: TRBV6-1; d_gene: TRBD1; CDR3aa: CASSGRQGIEKLFF; CDR3nt: TGTGCCAGCAGTGGCCGACAGGGTATCGAAAAACTGTTTTTT
abundance: -; j_gene: TRBJ1-2; v_gene: TRBV19; d_gene: -; CDR3aa: CASSMSLRGLLVSLYGYTF; CDR3nt: TGTGCCAGTAGTATGTCCCTTCGCGGACTTCTCGTCTCACTTTATGGCTACACCTTC
abundance: -; j_gene: TRBJ2-6; v_gene: TRBV7-7; d_gene: -; CDR3aa: CASSESPGANVLTF; CDR3nt: TGTGCTAGCAGCGAGTCTCCTGGGGCCAACGTCCTGACTTTC
abundance: -; j_gene: TRBJ1-4; v_gene: TRBV5-1; d_gene: TRBD1; CDR3aa: CASSLGGGGGVEKLFF; CDR3nt: TGCGCCAGCAGCTTGGGTGGCGGAGGGGGCGTTGAAAAACTGTTTTTT
abundance: -; j_gene: TRBJ2-1; v_gene: TRBV30; d_gene: -; CDR3aa: CAWSGTSEQFF; CDR3nt: TGTGCCTGGAGCGGGACTTCTGAGCAGTTCTTC
abundance: -; j_gene: TRBJ1-5; v_gene: TRBV28; d_gene: -; CDR3aa: CASSSQGWGGNQPQHF; CDR3nt: TGTGCCAGCAGTTCTCAGGGGTGGGGGGGCAATCAGCCCCAGCATTTT